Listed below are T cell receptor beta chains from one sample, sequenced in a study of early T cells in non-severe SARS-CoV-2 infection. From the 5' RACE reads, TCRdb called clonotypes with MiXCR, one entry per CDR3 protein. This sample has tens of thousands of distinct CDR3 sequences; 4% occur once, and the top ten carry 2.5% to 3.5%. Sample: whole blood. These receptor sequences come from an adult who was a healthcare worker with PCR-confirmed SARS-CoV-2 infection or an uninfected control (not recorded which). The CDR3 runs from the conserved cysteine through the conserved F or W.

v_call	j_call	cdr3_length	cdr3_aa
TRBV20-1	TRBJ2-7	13	CSASPPGSYEQYF
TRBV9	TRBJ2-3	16	CASSATTSGRTDTQYF
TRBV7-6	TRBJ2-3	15	CASSKQGESTDTQYF
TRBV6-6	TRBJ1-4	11	CASSYPGKLFF
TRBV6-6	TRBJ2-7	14	CASSVSPEPYEQYF
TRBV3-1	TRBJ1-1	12	CASSQVNAEAFF
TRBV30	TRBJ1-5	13	CAWSSASRQPQHF
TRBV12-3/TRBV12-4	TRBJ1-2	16	CANSPDLAEKLKGYTF
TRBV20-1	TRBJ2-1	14	CSASRQGANNEQFF
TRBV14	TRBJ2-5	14	CASSPLESQETQYF
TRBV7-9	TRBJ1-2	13	CASTSITVNGYTF
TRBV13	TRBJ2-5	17	CASSSAAKRGRGETQYF
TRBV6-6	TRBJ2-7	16	CASSFPSGGLSYEQYF
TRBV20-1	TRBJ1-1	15	CSARGWTEMNTEAFF
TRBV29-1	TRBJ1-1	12	CSVVPVNTEAFF
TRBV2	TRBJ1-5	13	CASSFRGNQPQHF
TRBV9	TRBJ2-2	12	CASSTGSGELFF
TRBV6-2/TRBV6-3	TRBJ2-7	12	CASSSSLTEQYF
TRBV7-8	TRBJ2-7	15	CASSLDLAVTYEQYF
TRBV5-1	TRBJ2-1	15	CASRGTGTAYNEQFF
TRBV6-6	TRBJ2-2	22	CASSYSTTDLTRGRANTGELFF
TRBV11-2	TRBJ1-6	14	CASSSVGDNSPLHF
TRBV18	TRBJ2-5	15	CASSLQTGGYETQYF
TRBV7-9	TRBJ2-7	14	CASSFGTGSPEQYF
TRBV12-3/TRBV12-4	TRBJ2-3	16	CASSRRAGGPTDTQYF
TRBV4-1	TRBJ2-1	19	CASSQHLAGTSGEYNEQFF
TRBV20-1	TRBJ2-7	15	CSARDPGTGTYEQYF
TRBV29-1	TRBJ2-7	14	CSVEERAGGYEQYF
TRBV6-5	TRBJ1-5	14	CASTRRGSNQPQHF
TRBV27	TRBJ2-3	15	CASSQDRPWFDTQYF
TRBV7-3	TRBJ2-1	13	CASSLSYGNEQFF
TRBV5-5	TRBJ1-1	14	CASSLVVTYTEAFF
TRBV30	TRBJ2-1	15	CAWSNRRVAGSEQFF
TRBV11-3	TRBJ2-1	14	CASAGRGGLNEQFF
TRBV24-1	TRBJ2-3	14	CATSDSGGADTQYF
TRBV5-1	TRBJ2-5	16	CASSRGSALDGETQYF
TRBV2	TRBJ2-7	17	CASSGSGPGQVSYEQYF
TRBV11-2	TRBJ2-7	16	CASSLELAGGLYEQYF
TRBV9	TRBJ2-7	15	CASSVSSGRSYEQYF
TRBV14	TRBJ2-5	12	CASSPSRGTQYF